This T cell receptor (beta chain) comes out of a study of T cell clonality in common variable immunodeficiency. This clone was seen at least ten times. Its antigen is not known. The CDR3 goes on 3 residues after the read ends, and that part is filled in from the germline J gene. Clones were read by immunoSEQ multiplex PCR, and TCRdb kept only the in-frame ones, dropping some. The sample yields roughly 79,000 clones, without any singletons. The germline V gene has CDR1 PRHDT and CDR2 FYEKMQ (reference sequence). This CDR3 comprises 13 residues. Trimming at V came to 0 bases and at J to 7 bases, leaving 2 bases not matched to a gene. Whole-study results and caveats: Authors noted CVID clonality's cause needs subpopulation repertoire sequencing.

The sequenced sample consisted of peripheral blood mononuclear cells. The origin of this receptor is a person between 18 and 70 years old in good health. J is TRBJ2-5 and V is TRBV13; 7 nucleotides agree with TRBD1. The DNA read from the CDR3 is TGTGCCAGCAGCTTAGGTCCAGGGGGGACC. Protein: CASSLGPGGT. The CDR3 reads in full as CASSLGPGGTQYF.